This is a list of T cell receptor beta chains from one sample in a study of blood T cell repertoires in COVID-19. Assay: immunoSEQ multiplex PCR; the TCRdb copy retains only in-frame clones and omits some. The sample shows 200,000 or so clones, 80% to 90% of them seen only once. Input material: peripheral blood. These TCRs come from a man between 65 and 79 years old with active or convalescent COVID-19. CDR3s include the opening cysteine and the closing phenylalanine or tryptophan. D genes are given only for firm matches. A row's size may be missing; if present it is once, few, many or a size class.

d_gene: -
abundance: few
j_gene: TRBJ1-4
v_gene: TRBV28
CDR3nt: TGTGCCAGCAGACCTCTCGACAGGCCGAATGAAAAACTGTTTTTT
CDR3aa: CASRPLDRPNEKLFF

d_gene: TRBD1
abundance: -
j_gene: TRBJ2-2
v_gene: TRBV10-2
CDR3nt: TGCGCCAGCAGTGAGTCGACATGGCAGGGGGTGGCCGGGGAGCTGTTTTTT
CDR3aa: CASSESTWQGVAGELFF

d_gene: TRBD2
abundance: -
j_gene: TRBJ2-1
v_gene: TRBV27
CDR3nt: TGTGCCAGCAGTTTGGGACTAGCGCCCTACAATGAGCAGTTCTTC
CDR3aa: CASSLGLAPYNEQFF

d_gene: -
abundance: -
j_gene: TRBJ1-5
v_gene: TRBV6-5
CDR3nt: TGTGCCAGCAGTTCGAGTTGGGGGGCGGGAGGTCAGCCCCAGCATTTT
CDR3aa: CASSSSWGAGGQPQHF

d_gene: TRBD2
abundance: -
j_gene: TRBJ2-1
v_gene: TRBV5-4
CDR3nt: TGTGCCAGCAGCCCCCTACTAGCGGGGGGGCCTAATGAGCAGTTCTTC
CDR3aa: CASSPLLAGGPNEQFF

d_gene: -
abundance: few
j_gene: TRBJ1-4
v_gene: TRBV4-3
CDR3nt: TGCGCCAGCAGCCAAGATCGGAGGACAGTGGGTAATGAAAAACTGTTTTTT
CDR3aa: CASSQDRRTVGNEKLFF

d_gene: TRBD2
abundance: -
j_gene: TRBJ2-3
v_gene: TRBV4-1
CDR3nt: TGCGCCAGCAGCCAAGGAGCGGGAGTTGGAGATACGCAGTATTTT
CDR3aa: CASSQGAGVGDTQYF

d_gene: TRBD1
abundance: -
j_gene: TRBJ1-3
v_gene: TRBV7-8
CDR3nt: TGTGCCAGCAGCACATTACAGGGGGGGAGCTCTGGAAACACCATATATTTT
CDR3aa: CASSTLQGGSSGNTIYF

d_gene: TRBD1
abundance: -
j_gene: TRBJ1-5
v_gene: TRBV24-1
CDR3nt: TGTGCCACCAGTGCTAAAGGACAGGGAAGGCAGCCCCAGCATTTT
CDR3aa: CATSAKGQGRQPQHF

d_gene: -
abundance: -
j_gene: TRBJ1-4
v_gene: TRBV28
CDR3nt: TGTGCCAGCAGTTTTCCCGGGGGGGTGAAGAAACTGTTTTTT
CDR3aa: CASSFPGGVKKLFF

d_gene: TRBD1
abundance: -
j_gene: TRBJ2-5
v_gene: TRBV18
CDR3nt: TGTGCCAGCTCACCGACAGGGCAAGAGACCCAGTACTTC
CDR3aa: CASSPTGQETQYF

d_gene: TRBD1
abundance: once
j_gene: TRBJ1-6
v_gene: TRBV7-8
CDR3nt: TGTGCCAGCAGCCTAACAGGGGGGGTCGAGAAATCACCCCTCCACTTT
CDR3aa: CASSLTGGVEKSPLHF

d_gene: TRBD1
abundance: -
j_gene: TRBJ1-1
v_gene: TRBV11-2
CDR3nt: TGTGCCAGCAGCTCACAGGGGATAGGCACTGAAGCTTTCTTT
CDR3aa: CASSSQGIGTEAFF

d_gene: -
abundance: -
j_gene: TRBJ2-3
v_gene: TRBV14
CDR3nt: TGTGCCAGCAGCCAAGATCTGAGGGCGGGTACGCAGTATTTT
CDR3aa: CASSQDLRAGTQYF

d_gene: -
abundance: -
j_gene: TRBJ1-4
v_gene: TRBV28
CDR3nt: TGTGCCAGCAGTCAACAGGTTTCTAATGAAAAACTGTTTTTT
CDR3aa: CASSQQVSNEKLFF

d_gene: -
abundance: -
j_gene: TRBJ2-1
v_gene: TRBV5-8
CDR3nt: TGTGCCAGCAGCTCAGGACAGGGTATACCAGCGGGGGGCAATGAGCAGTTCTTC
CDR3aa: CASSSGQGIPAGGNEQFF

d_gene: TRBD1
abundance: -
j_gene: TRBJ1-1
v_gene: TRBV10-1
CDR3nt: TGCGCCAGCAGTGGGACAGGGGGCACTGAAGCTTTCTTT
CDR3aa: CASSGTGGTEAFF

d_gene: -
abundance: -
j_gene: TRBJ2-5
v_gene: TRBV10-1
CDR3nt: TGCGCCAGCAGTGACCGTGTTGGAGGGAGGGAGACCCAGTACTTC
CDR3aa: CASSDRVGGRETQYF

d_gene: -
abundance: -
j_gene: TRBJ1-4
v_gene: TRBV4-3
CDR3nt: TGCGCCAGCAGCCAAGGACCGGCAGGTGAAAAACTGTTTTTT
CDR3aa: CASSQGPAGEKLFF

d_gene: TRBD2
abundance: -
j_gene: TRBJ2-5
v_gene: TRBV7-8
CDR3nt: TGTGCCAGCAGCTTAGGACTAGCGGGGGGGAGCCCCATGGGAGAGACCCAGTACTTC
CDR3aa: CASSLGLAGGSPMGETQYF

d_gene: TRBD2
abundance: -
j_gene: TRBJ2-6
v_gene: TRBV19
CDR3nt: TGTGCCAGTAAGCCCCAGGCGGGGGGGCGCAAGTTTGGAGCCACGTTCTCTGGGGCCAACGTCCTGACTTTC
CDR3aa: CASKPQAGGRKFGATFSGANVLTF

d_gene: -
abundance: -
j_gene: TRBJ2-4
v_gene: TRBV21-1
CDR3nt: TGTGCCAGCAGCAAAGGGGGCCGGTCAGGCCACAACGGAATTCGGAACATTCAGTACTTC
CDR3aa: CASSKGGRSGHNGIRNIQYF

d_gene: -
abundance: -
j_gene: TRBJ2-2
v_gene: TRBV7-9
CDR3nt: TGTGCCAGCACCCTCGCGGGAGTCAGGGGTGCGACCGGGGAGCTGTTTTTT
CDR3aa: CASTLAGVRGATGELFF

d_gene: -
abundance: -
j_gene: TRBJ1-5
v_gene: TRBV27
CDR3nt: TGTGCCAGCAGTCGACGGAATTTACTAAATAGCAATCAGCCCCAGCATTTT
CDR3aa: CASSRRNLLNSNQPQHF

d_gene: -
abundance: -
j_gene: TRBJ2-5
v_gene: TRBV28
CDR3nt: TGTGCCAGCAGCTCCCTTGGGACAATACAAGAGACCCAGTACTTC
CDR3aa: CASSSLGTIQETQYF

d_gene: -
abundance: -
j_gene: TRBJ2-4
v_gene: TRBV6-1
CDR3nt: TGTGCCAGCAGAGAACCCGGGACTGCGCTAGCCAAAAACATTCAGTACTTC
CDR3aa: CASREPGTALAKNIQYF

d_gene: TRBD1
abundance: -
j_gene: TRBJ2-3
v_gene: TRBV5-1
CDR3nt: TGCGCCAGCAGCTTTTCAGGGGGCGCAGGAGATACGCAGTATTTT
CDR3aa: CASSFSGGAGDTQYF

d_gene: TRBD2
abundance: -
j_gene: TRBJ2-1
v_gene: TRBV27
CDR3nt: TGTGCCAGCAGTTTTCAGTGGCTAGCGGGGACCAATGAGCAGTTCTTC
CDR3aa: CASSFQWLAGTNEQFF

d_gene: TRBD2
abundance: -
j_gene: TRBJ2-7
v_gene: TRBV11-2
CDR3nt: TGTGCCAGCGGGGCTAGCGGGGTGTACTCCTACGAGCAGTACTTC
CDR3aa: CASGASGVYSYEQYF

d_gene: -
abundance: -
j_gene: TRBJ2-7
v_gene: TRBV5-6
CDR3nt: TGTGCCAGCAGTCCTATCGGTGGCGGTACGGGGGAGCAGTACTTC
CDR3aa: CASSPIGGGTGEQYF

d_gene: TRBD1
abundance: -
j_gene: TRBJ2-7
v_gene: TRBV6-5
CDR3nt: TGTGCCAGCAGAGGACAGGGATCTCCCTACGAGCAGTACTTC
CDR3aa: CASRGQGSPYEQYF

d_gene: TRBD1
abundance: once
j_gene: TRBJ1-6
v_gene: TRBV3-1/TRBV3-2
CDR3nt: TGTGCCAGCAGCCAGGGACAGGGGAGAAATTCACCCCTCCACTTT
CDR3aa: CASSQGQGRNSPLHF

d_gene: TRBD1
abundance: once
j_gene: TRBJ1-5
v_gene: TRBV19
CDR3nt: TGTGCCAGTAAAGGGACAGGGTTGGGCAATCAGCCCCAGCATTTT
CDR3aa: CASKGTGLGNQPQHF

d_gene: -
abundance: -
j_gene: TRBJ1-2
v_gene: TRBV5-5
CDR3nt: TGTGCCAGCAGCTTCCAGGGGCTCAACGGCTACACCTTC
CDR3aa: CASSFQGLNGYTF

d_gene: -
abundance: -
j_gene: TRBJ1-1
v_gene: TRBV28
CDR3nt: TGTGCCAGCAGTTCGCCCGTACCTAGCACTGAAGCTTTCTTT
CDR3aa: CASSSPVPSTEAFF

d_gene: -
abundance: -
j_gene: TRBJ2-1
v_gene: TRBV14
CDR3nt: TGTGCCAGCAGCCGGACCCGTAGGGGTGAGCAGTTCTTC
CDR3aa: CASSRTRRGEQFF

d_gene: -
abundance: -
j_gene: TRBJ2-7
v_gene: TRBV20-1
CDR3nt: TGCAGTGCCAGTGGGACGGGGGGCTCCCTCGACGACGAGCAGTACTTC
CDR3aa: CSASGTGGSLDDEQYF

d_gene: TRBD1
abundance: -
j_gene: TRBJ2-7
v_gene: TRBV4-3
CDR3nt: TGCGCCAGCAGCCGGGACAGACCCTACGAGCAGTACTTC
CDR3aa: CASSRDRPYEQYF

d_gene: TRBD1
abundance: -
j_gene: TRBJ2-7
v_gene: TRBV7-8
CDR3nt: TGTGCCAGCACCCTGGACAGGCTACCCTACGAGCAGTACTTC
CDR3aa: CASTLDRLPYEQYF

d_gene: TRBD2
abundance: -
j_gene: TRBJ2-6
v_gene: TRBV18
CDR3nt: TGTGCCAGCTCACCGAGGTTAGTGACGGGAGGCTCTGGGGCCAACGTCCTGACTTTC
CDR3aa: CASSPRLVTGGSGANVLTF

d_gene: TRBD2
abundance: -
j_gene: TRBJ2-1
v_gene: TRBV7-2
CDR3nt: TGTGCCAGCAGCCACGGACTAGCGGGGATGGGGTTTCGCAATGAGCAGTTCTTC
CDR3aa: CASSHGLAGMGFRNEQFF

d_gene: TRBD2
abundance: -
j_gene: TRBJ2-5
v_gene: TRBV3-1/TRBV3-2
CDR3nt: TGTGCCAGCAGACCAGCGGGGGGTGGAGAGACCCAGTACTTC
CDR3aa: CASRPAGGGETQYF

d_gene: -
abundance: -
j_gene: TRBJ1-6
v_gene: TRBV27
CDR3nt: TGTGCCAGCAGTTTATTTGAGGGCCCCGGTTCACCCCTCCACTTT
CDR3aa: CASSLFEGPGSPLHF

d_gene: TRBD1
abundance: -
j_gene: TRBJ1-4
v_gene: TRBV18
CDR3nt: TGTGCCAGCTCACCAACAGGGGCATCTAATGAAAAACTGTTTTTT
CDR3aa: CASSPTGASNEKLFF

d_gene: TRBD1
abundance: -
j_gene: TRBJ1-4
v_gene: TRBV28
CDR3nt: TGTGCCAGCAGTCGACAGCACCCAGGGGGTGAAAAACTGTTTTTT
CDR3aa: CASSRQHPGGEKLFF

d_gene: TRBD2
abundance: -
j_gene: TRBJ2-3
v_gene: TRBV25-1
CDR3nt: TGTGCCAGTAGAGAAGCGGGAGGTGGGACAGATACGCAGTATTTT
CDR3aa: CASREAGGGTDTQYF

d_gene: TRBD1
abundance: -
j_gene: TRBJ2-5
v_gene: TRBV11-2
CDR3nt: TGTGCCAGCAGCCCTCGGGACAGGGGGTTGGTATTGGAGACCCAGTACTTC
CDR3aa: CASSPRDRGLVLETQYF

d_gene: TRBD1
abundance: -
j_gene: TRBJ1-1
v_gene: TRBV5-4
CDR3nt: TGTGCCAGCAGCCTAGACAGGGTCGCTGAAGCTTTCTTT
CDR3aa: CASSLDRVAEAFF